The T cell receptor beta chain under discussion was sequenced for a study of T cells after yellow fever vaccination. The germline CDR1 and CDR2 sequences are MNHNY and SVGAGI (reference sequence). The CDR3 sequence is 14 residues long. Trimming removed 0 bases from V and 6 bases from J, with 11 bases in between. This clonotype was seen only a few times. Its target is not known. Overall study findings and caveats: The study re-detected most primary-vaccination clones after the booster (about 95% CD4, roughly 90% CD8).

Researchers made TCR cDNA using 5'RACE template switching, and this step added a universal primer site and UMIs. TCRdb redid the calling of the 5' RACE reads with MiXCR, one entry per CDR3 protein. This repertoire shows hundreds of thousands of distinct CDR3 sequences, around 4.9% found once; its top ten account for around 3.5%. The TCR sequence derives from a man between 18 and 35 years old who received the YFV17D yellow fever vaccine. This sequence joins TRBV6-6 and TRBJ1-1, with a tentative D call TRBD1 (6 bases). This specimen consisted of CD4+ T cells sorted from PBMCs, obtained on the day of the yellow fever booster vaccination. The CDR3 nucleotides are TGTGCCAGCAGTTACTCACGTCACAGGGCTGAAGCTTTCTTT. This codes for CASSYSRHRAEAFF.